This TCR beta chain was obtained from a study of breast tumors, draining lymph nodes, adjacent tissues. Study outcomes and limitations: Tumor repertoires ranked between lymph nodes and nontumor tissue in diversity, with V and J gene preferences. That most tumor T cells come from lymph nodes remained unproven. Data fit most tumor T cells coming from lymph node, expanding in tumor.

A single record per CDR3 protein comes from TCRdb applying MiXCR to the multiplex PCR reads. This table holds 200,000 to 250,000 distinct CDR3 sequences, 30% to 35% found once. Per the germline V gene, CDR1 is MNHNS and CDR2 is SASEGT. The CDR3 consists of 13 residues. Trimming removed 5 bases from V and 4 bases from J, with 9 bases in between. This clonotype was seen ten or more times. Its antigen is as yet unknown. Axillary draining lymph nodes of breast cancer patients supplied the node samples. The receptor was isolated from a female donor with breast cancer. Some clones in this sample may be carry-over from other donors' samples. The V and J genes are TRBV6-1 and TRBJ1-5; TRBD1 is a possible D gene (6 bases). Source material: axillary lymph node tissue. The CDR3 nucleotides read TGTGCCAGCAGTAACCAGGGGAATCAGCCCCAGCATTTT. Protein: CASSNQGNQPQHF.